These T cell receptor beta chains were read from a single sample in a study of shared clonotypes between healthy human individuals. The data were produced by immunoSEQ multiplex PCR, yet TCRdb's version contains in-frame clones alone and is incomplete. Of roughly 2.4 million clones listed, 90% to 97% are singletons. Sequenced sample: naive CD4+ T cells sorted from blood. Every receptor here comes from a man aged 18-30 years in good health. Each CDR3 is given with its conserved first and last residue.

TRBV7-2	TRBJ2-4	CASSLGSLRDIQYF
TRBV27	TRBJ2-5	CAITGGEGRETQYF
TRBV19	TRBJ1-6	CASSISRQINSPLHF
TRBV7-2	TRBJ2-7	CASSPHATYEQYF
TRBV18	TRBJ2-1	CASSPLRTSGSRGEQFF
TRBV19	TRBJ2-5	CASSIGGSGSETQYF
TRBV2	TRBJ2-7	CASSGRAGTGVFF
TRBV5-1	TRBJ1-1	CASSSQGNTEAFF
TRBV29-1	TRBJ1-1	CSVQNGVGTEAFF
TRBV20-1	TRBJ2-7	CSARGSHEQYF
TRBV7-8	TRBJ1-1	CASSLKGTRRTEAFF
TRBV25-1	TRBJ1-2	CASRGTKGGYTF
TRBV6-5	TRBJ1-6	CASSPSSYNSPLHF
TRBV5-4	TRBJ2-1	CASSLDRGSYNEQFF
TRBV4-1	TRBJ2-5	CASSQGGGVKTQYF
TRBV21-1	TRBJ2-2	CASSPQKALLARNTGELFF
TRBV5-5	TRBJ1-1	CASSLQTGGTEAFF
TRBV7-3	TRBJ1-4	CASSFGGNEKLFF
TRBV5-6	TRBJ2-2	CASTLNTGELFF
TRBV9	TRBJ2-7	CASSPTGTPYEQYF
TRBV4-1	TRBJ2-5	CASSPTSGGAFQETQYF
TRBV18	TRBJ1-1	CASSPGWIQVNTEAFF
TRBV7-2	TRBJ1-2	CASSLTGYYGYTF
TRBV6-6	TRBJ2-3	CASSPPGLRTDTQYF
TRBV21-1	TRBJ1-5	CASSKPGGNQPQHF
TRBV7-9	TRBJ2-1	CASSLASGSSYNEQFF
TRBV5-4	TRBJ1-1	CASSLVGIVDTEAFF
TRBV4-3	TRBJ1-1	CASSQDGGGTEAFF
TRBV5-6	TRBJ2-7	CASTEGQAYYEQYF
TRBV2	TRBJ1-4	CASSEGTRGEKLFF
TRBV10-1	TRBJ2-2	CASRGTDNTGELFF
TRBV5-6	TRBJ1-2	CASSSWDREELGYTF
TRBV5-6	TRBJ1-2	CASSLGRDIPTYTF
TRBV19	TRBJ1-6	CASSILGGNSPLHF
TRBV30	TRBJ2-3	CAWSAAGGNTDTQYF
TRBV7-3	TRBJ2-1	CASSSTDNEQFF
TRBV4-3	TRBJ2-3	CASSQEGSGRGTDTQYF
TRBV30	TRBJ1-1	CAWSDPGTEAFF
TRBV2	TRBJ1-3	CASSEDRVGNTIYF
TRBV30	TRBJ2-1	CAWSVVQPYNEQFF
TRBV6-6	TRBJ2-1	CASSSRYNEQFF
TRBV7-2	TRBJ2-1	CASSLAASRELGTYNEQFF
TRBV28	TRBJ1-1	CASSPPDRVIAEAFF
TRBV5-4	TRBJ2-1	CASSPNLAGGFRGEQFF
TRBV28	TRBJ1-6	CASSRTGGRDSPLHF
TRBV14	TRBJ1-2	CASSRLGQGGYGYTF
TRBV29-1	TRBJ2-5	CSARGDNQETQYF
TRBV7-2	TRBJ2-7	CASSLVTGVNYEQYF
TRBV18	TRBJ1-1	CASSPGAPNTEAFF
TRBV10-3	TRBJ2-3	CAISELSDTQYF
TRBV5-4	TRBJ1-4	CASSLDLVTANEKLFF
TRBV30	TRBJ1-3	CAWSVRTALSSGNTIYF
TRBV6-1	TRBJ2-5	CASTLAGGRGETQYF
TRBV6-1	TRBJ1-6	CASSAGQGGFVNSPLHF